This record covers a single TCR beta chain. Relying on iRepertoire HTBI primers and Arm-PCR of CDR3 regions, the team built TCR beta libraries. TCRdb independently ran MiXCR on the multiplex PCR reads; one entry per CDR3 protein. The data hold a few hundred thousand distinct CDR3 sequences, with roughly 20% observed a single time. The entry originates in a study of regulatory T cells in long-lasting Graves disease. Time point of the sample: newly diagnosed GD, antithyroid drugs for less than 3 months. The TCR library was made from RNA that had been extracted from PBMCs in TRIzol. The CDR3 covers 15 residues. Germline loops: CDR1 SEHNR, CDR2 FQNEAQ (reference sequence). The V end was cut by 6 bases, the J end by 5 bases, with 16 bases between. This same sample was also taken into another study, of T cells in Graves' hyperthyroidism and ophthalmopathy.

Sample: peripheral blood mononuclear cells (PBMCs), taken at new diagnosis, from a patient treated with antithyroid drugs. This chain uses TRBV7-9 with TRBJ1-4; maybe TRBD1 (5 bases). This clonotype was obtained from a woman aged 25 to 39 with Graves disease. This chain's CDR3 is CASSLLGDQNEKLFF. Here the CDR3 DNA reads TGTGCCAGCAGTCTATTGGGGGACCAAAATGAAAAACTGTTTTTT. The full variable domain, its missing parts supplied by reference TRBV7-9 and TRBJ1-4, is DTGVSQNPRHKITKRGQNVTFRCDPISEHNRLYWYRQTLGQGPEFLTYFQNEAQLEKSRLLSDRFSAERPKGSFSTLEIQRTEQGDSAMYLCASSLLGDQNEKLFFGSGTQLSVL.